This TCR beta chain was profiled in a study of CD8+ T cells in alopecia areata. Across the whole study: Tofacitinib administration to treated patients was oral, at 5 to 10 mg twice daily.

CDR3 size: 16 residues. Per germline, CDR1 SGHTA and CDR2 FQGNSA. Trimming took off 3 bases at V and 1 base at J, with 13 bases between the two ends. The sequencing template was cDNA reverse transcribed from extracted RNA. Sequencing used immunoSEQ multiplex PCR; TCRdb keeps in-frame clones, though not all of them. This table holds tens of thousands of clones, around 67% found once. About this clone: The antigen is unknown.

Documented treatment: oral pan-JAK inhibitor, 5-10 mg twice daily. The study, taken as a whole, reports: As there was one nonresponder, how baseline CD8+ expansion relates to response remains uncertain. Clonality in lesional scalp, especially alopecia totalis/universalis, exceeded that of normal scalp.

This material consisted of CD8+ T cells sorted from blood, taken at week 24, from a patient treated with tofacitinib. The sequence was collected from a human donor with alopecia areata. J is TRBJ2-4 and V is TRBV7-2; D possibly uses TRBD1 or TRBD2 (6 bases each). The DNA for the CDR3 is TGTGCCAGCAGCTTGGGGGGCGAGGTTGCCAAAAACATTCAGTACTTC. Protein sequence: CASSLGGEVAKNIQYF.